This record looks at one T cell receptor beta chain sequence and its context. Antigen unknown. The run depth of the assay was deep. Using immunoSEQ multiplex PCR, the repertoire was profiled, and TCRdb retains in-frame clones only, with some absent. The data show some 2,500,000 clones, with roughly 92% seen just once and 0.3% to 0.4% held by the top ten. These data belong to a study of shared clonotypes between healthy human individuals. Study-wide background: Samples came from a couple of female and a few male donors aged 18 to 49.

Study results and limitations: Only blood samples were collected, and tissue repertoires likely differ. When compared with the clonotypes that were shared by all four sorted-subset donors, the non-shared clonotypes turned out to have lower generation probabilities.

In germline, CDR1 is SGHRS, CDR2 YFSETQ. The CDR3 covers 14 residues. V lost 4 bases and J 6 bases, leaving 14 bases between the germline ends. This sequence joins TRBV5-1 and TRBJ2-1; D might be TRBD1 or TRBD2, each matching 5 bases. This sequence was found in a man between 18 and 29 years old in good health. Some clones in this sample may be carry-over from other donors' samples. The sequencing sample was made of naive CD4+ T cells from PBMCs. Subset described: CD45RA+ positively selected. DNA of the CDR3: TGCGCCAGCAGCGCAGGGACCCCGACCAATGAGCAGTTCTTC. Amino acid sequence: CASSAGTPTNEQFF.